Described below is a single T cell receptor beta chain sequence and its context. Healthy and HIV-negative, the adult donors had no recent acute infections or vaccinations. These data come from a study of shared clonotypes between healthy human individuals. The data were produced by immunoSEQ multiplex PCR, yet TCRdb's version contains in-frame clones alone and is incomplete. The sample shows around 500,000 clones, 75% to 85% of them seen only once. This receptor was identified in a woman aged 40-49 years in good health. Some clones in this sample may be carry-over from other donors' samples. Sequencing used PBMCs.

The CDR3 protein is CASSLFGDLRLAGVKQFF. CDR3 nucleotides: TGTGCCAGCAGCTTATTTGGGGATCTGCGACTAGCGGGAGTTAAGCAGTTCTTC. The chain is built from TRBV7-6 and TRBJ2-1; 12 nucleotides line up with TRBD2. With V trimmed by 2 bases and J by 11 bases, 16 bases remained unmatched. The germline CDR1 and CDR2 sequences are SGHVS and FNYEAQ. The CDR3 covers 18 residues.